The sequence of this TCR beta chain was determined in a study of blood T cell repertoires in COVID-19. Study information: Sites across the United States, Italy and Spain contributed samples from acute and convalescent COVID-19. Sample material is recorded as cDNA or gDNA derived from T cells, B-cell-depleted T cells, or PBMCs.

Germline V gives CDR1 MGHRA, CDR2 YSYEKL. This CDR3 is built from 15 residues. The V gene lost 5 bases and the J gene lost 0 bases, with 13 bases spanning the gap. Study processing details: Amplification from reference gene primers served as the basis for estimated nucleated cell counts. The assay was immunoSEQ multiplex PCR, and TCRdb's table has in-frame clones only and misses some. The V and J calls and clone size come from that table; D and trimming were worked out from the DNA. The data show some 66,000 clones, with roughly 90% seen just once and roughly 1.2% held by the top ten. The chain combines TRBV4-1 with TRBJ1-2, with D tentatively TRBD1 (6 bases). This TCR came from a woman aged 60 to 75 with acute or convalescent COVID-19. Sequencing was carried out using peripheral blood. CDR3 bases: TGCGCCAGCAGCATACGAGCAGGGGCTAACTATGGCTACACCTTC. Amino acids: CASSIRAGANYGYTF.